The T cell receptor (beta chain) described here comes from a study of T cell responses to AZD1222 COVID-19 vaccine. Clones were read by immunoSEQ multiplex PCR, and TCRdb kept only the in-frame ones, dropping some. The sample includes 90,000 to 120,000 clones, around 92% of them seen just once. The V and J ends lost 4 bases and 0 bases, in that order; junction bases with no gene match: 4. This CDR3 has 15 amino acids. The germline CDR1 and CDR2 sequences are SGHNT and YENEEA. The source material was peripheral blood, sampled 28 days after the second AZD1222 dose. This chain links TRBV11-3 with TRBJ2-7; 9 nucleotides match TRBD2. The source is an adult who received the AZD1222 COVID-19 vaccine. CDR3 sequence: CASSSYSGSSYEQYF. The CDR3, as DNA: TGTGCCAGCAGCTCCTATAGCGGGAGCTCCTACGAGCAGTACTTC.